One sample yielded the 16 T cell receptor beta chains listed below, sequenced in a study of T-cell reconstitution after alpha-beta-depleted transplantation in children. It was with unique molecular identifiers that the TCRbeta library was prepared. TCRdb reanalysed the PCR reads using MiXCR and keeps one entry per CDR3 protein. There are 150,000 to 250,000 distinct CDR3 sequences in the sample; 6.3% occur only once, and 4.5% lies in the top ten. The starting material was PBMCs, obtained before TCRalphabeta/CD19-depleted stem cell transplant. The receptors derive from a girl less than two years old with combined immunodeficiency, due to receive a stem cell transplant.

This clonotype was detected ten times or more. The chain's CDR3 is CASSYQEDYNEQFF. CDR3 coding DNA: TGTGCCAGCAGTTATCAGGAGGACTACAATGAGCAGTTCTTC. V and J are TRBV12-3 or TRBV12-4 and TRBJ2-1; tentatively, D is TRBD2 (5 bases). Trimming removed 4 bases from V and 3 bases from J, with 10 bases in between. The CDR3 runs 14 residues.

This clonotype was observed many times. The CDR3 DNA sequence: TGCGCCAGCAGCTGGAGGTCTTTTTGGGGGGTTCGCACAGATACGCAGTATTTT. Translation gives CASSWRSFWGVRTDTQYF. The chain links TRBV5-1 to TRBJ2-3; TRBD2 is a possible D gene (6 bases). V was clipped by 3 bases and J by 1 base, with 21 bases between them. There are 18 residues in the CDR3. Germline CDR1 is SGHRS and CDR2 is YFSETQ.

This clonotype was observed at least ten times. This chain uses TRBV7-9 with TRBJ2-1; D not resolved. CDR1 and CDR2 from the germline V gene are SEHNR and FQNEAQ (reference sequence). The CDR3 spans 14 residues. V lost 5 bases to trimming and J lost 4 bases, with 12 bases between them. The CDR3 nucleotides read TGTGCCAGCAGCGCCGATAGAAGTTACAATGAGCAGTTCTTC. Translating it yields CASSADRSYNEQFF.

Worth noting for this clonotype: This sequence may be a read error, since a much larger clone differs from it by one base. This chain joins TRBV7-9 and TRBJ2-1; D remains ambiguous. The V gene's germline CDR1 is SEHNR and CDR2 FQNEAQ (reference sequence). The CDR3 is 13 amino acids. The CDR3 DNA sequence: TGTGCCAGCAGCTCCGACCCAGACAATCAGCAGTTCTTC. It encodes CASSSDPDNQQFF.

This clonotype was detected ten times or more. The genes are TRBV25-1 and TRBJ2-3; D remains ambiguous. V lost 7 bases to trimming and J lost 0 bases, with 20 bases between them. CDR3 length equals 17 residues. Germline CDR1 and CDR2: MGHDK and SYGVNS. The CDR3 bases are TGTGCCAGCAAACCGCCTTCAGGAAAATTTAGCACAGATACGCAGTATTTT. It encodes CASKPPSGKFSTDTQYF.

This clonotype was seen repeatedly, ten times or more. CDR3: CASTINSDEQFF. The CDR3 nucleotides are TGTGCCAGCACCATAAACAGTGATGAGCAGTTCTTC. The genes are TRBV6-2 or TRBV6-3 and TRBJ2-1; D is unresolved. CDR1 MNHEY and CDR2 SVGEGT come from the germline V gene. There are 12 residues in the CDR3. V was clipped by 7 bases and J by 8 bases, with 12 bases between them.

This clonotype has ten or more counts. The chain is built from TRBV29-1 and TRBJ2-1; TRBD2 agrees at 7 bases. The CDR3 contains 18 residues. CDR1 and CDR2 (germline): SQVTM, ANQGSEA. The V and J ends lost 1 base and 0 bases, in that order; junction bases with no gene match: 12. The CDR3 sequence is CSVEASGKRRSSYNEQFF. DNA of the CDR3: TGCAGCGTTGAAGCTAGCGGAAAGAGGCGAAGCTCCTACAATGAGCAGTTCTTC.

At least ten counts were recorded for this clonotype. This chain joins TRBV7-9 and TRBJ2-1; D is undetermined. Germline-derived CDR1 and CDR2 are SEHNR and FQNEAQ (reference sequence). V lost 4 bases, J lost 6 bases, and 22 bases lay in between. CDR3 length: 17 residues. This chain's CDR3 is CASSSHALMRPFNEQFF. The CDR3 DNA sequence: TGTGCCAGCAGCTCACACGCCTTGATGCGGCCGTTCAATGAGCAGTTCTTC.

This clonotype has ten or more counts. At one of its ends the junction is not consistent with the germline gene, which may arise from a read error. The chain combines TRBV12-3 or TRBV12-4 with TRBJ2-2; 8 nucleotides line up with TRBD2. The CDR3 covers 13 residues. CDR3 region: CGVSGANTGELFF. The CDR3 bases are TGCGGGGTTAGCGGGGCGAACACCGGGGAGCTGTTTTTT.

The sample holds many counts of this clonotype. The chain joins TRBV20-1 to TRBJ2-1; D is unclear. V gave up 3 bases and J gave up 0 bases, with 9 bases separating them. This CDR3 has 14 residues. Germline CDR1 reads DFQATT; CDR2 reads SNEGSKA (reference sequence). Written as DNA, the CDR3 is TGCAGTGCTAGTACACTGAACTCCTACAATGAGCAGTTCTTC. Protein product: CSASTLNSYNEQFF.

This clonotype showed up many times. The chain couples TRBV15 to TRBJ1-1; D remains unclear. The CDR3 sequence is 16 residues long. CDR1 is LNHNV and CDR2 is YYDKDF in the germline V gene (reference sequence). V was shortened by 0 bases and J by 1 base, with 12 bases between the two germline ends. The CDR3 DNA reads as TGTGCCACCAGCAGAGATCCCGCCCAGGCGAACACTGAAGCTTTCTTT. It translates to CATSRDPAQANTEAFF.

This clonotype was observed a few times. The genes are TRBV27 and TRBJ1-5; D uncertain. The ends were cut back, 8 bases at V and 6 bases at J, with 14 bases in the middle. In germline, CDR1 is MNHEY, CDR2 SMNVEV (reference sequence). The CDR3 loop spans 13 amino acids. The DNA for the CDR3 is TGTGCCAGCGGATTGGCGCACGGTCAGCCCCAGCATTTT. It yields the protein CASGLAHGQPQHF.

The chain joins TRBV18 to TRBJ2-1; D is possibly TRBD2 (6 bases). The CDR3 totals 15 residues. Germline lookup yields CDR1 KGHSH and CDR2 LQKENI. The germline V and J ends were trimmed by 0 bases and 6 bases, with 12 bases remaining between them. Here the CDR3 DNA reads TGTGCCAGCTCACCACCGGTCTCCGGGGGCAATGAGCAGTTCTTC. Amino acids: CASSPPVSGGNEQFF.

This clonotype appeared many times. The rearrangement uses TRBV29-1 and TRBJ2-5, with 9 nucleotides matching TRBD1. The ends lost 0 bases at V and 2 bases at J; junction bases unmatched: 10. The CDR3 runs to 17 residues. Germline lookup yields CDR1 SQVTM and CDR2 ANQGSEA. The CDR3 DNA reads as TGCAGCGTTGAAGAAATCATGTGGGACAGGGTACAAGAGACCCAGTACTTC. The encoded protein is CSVEEIMWDRVQETQYF.

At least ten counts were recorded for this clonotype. DNA of the CDR3: TGTGCCAGCAGCCAAGCTAGCCCAGGGACGGGGTATTTT. It codes for CASSQASPGTGYF. The V gene is TRBV14, the J gene TRBJ2-3, with D perhaps matching TRBD1 or TRBD2 (5 bases each). The V end lost 1 base, the J end lost 14 bases, and 16 bases lay between the germline ends. The CDR3 is 13 amino acids. The germline CDR1 and CDR2 sequences are SGHDN and FVKESK.

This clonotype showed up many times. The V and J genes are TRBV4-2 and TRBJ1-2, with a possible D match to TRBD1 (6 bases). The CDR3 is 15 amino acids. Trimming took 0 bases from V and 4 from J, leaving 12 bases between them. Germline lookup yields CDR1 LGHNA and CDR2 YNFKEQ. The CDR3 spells CASSQDPSGVYGYTF. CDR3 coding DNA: TGTGCCAGCAGCCAAGATCCTTCAGGGGTCTATGGCTACACCTTC.